The clone carrying this T cell receptor beta chain has just a few counts. The antigen remains unidentified. This entry comes from a study of CD8+CD57+ T cells in acquired aplastic anemia. Study outcomes and limitations: A set of twenty-nine CD8+ CDR3 sequences was shared between patients and controls, and these sequences appeared highly expressed in patients. Patients showed no significant difference from controls in CD8+ Simpson's diversity.

V lost 3 bases to trimming and J lost 3 bases, with 12 bases between them. Germline V CDR1 and CDR2: SEHNR, FQNEAQ (reference sequence). CDR3 size: 14 residues. TCR beta VDJ and CDR3 were profiled, and genomic DNA was the template. TCRdb ran MiXCR on the reads and lists one entry per CDR3 protein. The sample consists of around 150,000 distinct CDR3 sequences, roughly two fifths of them appearing once. This clonotype was obtained from a human donor in good health, serving as a control. This chain links TRBV7-9 with TRBJ2-7; tentative D call: TRBD2 (8 bases). Sequenced sample: sorted CD4+, CD8+, or CD8+CD57+ T cells (not recorded which) from PBMCs. The CDR3 loop reads CASSLTGTSYEQYF. CDR3 bases: TGTGCCAGCAGCTTGACAGGGACTAGCTACGAGCAGTACTTC.